This TCR beta chain emerged from a study of monozygotic twins with inflammatory bowel disease. Study-wide findings and caveats: In patient repertoires, differing immunosuppressive treatments may have added some variability. Other individuals had fewer clonotypes in common with IBD patients than with healthy twins, especially with disease activity. There was no support for any single strong signal or clonotype associated with IBD.

Per germline, CDR1 DFQATT and CDR2 SNEGSKA (reference sequence). This CDR3 comprises 14 residues. cDNA synthesis was performed in eight separate reactions for each sample. TCRdb derives one entry per CDR3 protein from the 5' RACE reads, leaving out DNA. The sample's table shows roughly 200,000 distinct CDR3 sequences. Of note for this clonotype: Antigen unknown.

The sequencing input was blood. The V call is TRBV20-1, the J call TRBJ1-2; TCRdb picks TRBD1, but there is no DNA to check that call. The receptor's source is a human donor with ulcerative colitis or Crohn's disease, or a healthy co-twin of an affected twin (not recorded which). CDR3 sequence reads: CSATHRELFGGYTF.